These T cell receptor beta chains were read from a single sample in a study of radiotherapy plus CTLA-4 blockade in lung cancer. This table comes from immunoSEQ multiplex PCR, and its TCRdb copy is limited to in-frame clones, with some not included. The table lists 90,000 or so clones, roughly four fifths of them singletons. This specimen was peripheral blood, taken from a patient treated with radiotherapy plus ipilimumab. These receptors were obtained from a human donor with non-small cell lung cancer who had stable disease on radiotherapy plus ipilimumab. CDR3s include the opening cysteine and the closing phenylalanine or tryptophan. Fields, in order: CDR3 DNA, CDR3 protein, clone size, D gene, V gene, J gene. The D gene is left open where the match is weak. Size is stated for part of the rows, as once, few or many counts, or as a class when the clone is expanded.

CDR3 DNA: TGTGCCAGCAGCCTTAGTACAGGAAACACCTACAATGAGCAGTTCTTC
CDR3 protein: CASSLSTGNTYNEQFF
clone size: .
D gene: .
V gene: TRBV9
J gene: TRBJ2-1

CDR3 DNA: TGTGCCAGCAGCTTGACAGAGGGCACCGAGGGGGGCTACACCTTC
CDR3 protein: CASSLTEGTEGGYTF
clone size: medium-sized
D gene: .
V gene: TRBV7-3
J gene: TRBJ1-2

CDR3 DNA: TGTGCCAGCGGAAGAACAGGGACCTACGAGCAGTACTTC
CDR3 protein: CASGRTGTYEQYF
clone size: .
D gene: .
V gene: TRBV7-9
J gene: TRBJ2-7

CDR3 DNA: TGCAGCGTTGAAGATAGTGGGCAGGGGAACTATGGCTACACCTTC
CDR3 protein: CSVEDSGQGNYGYTF
clone size: .
D gene: .
V gene: TRBV29-1
J gene: TRBJ1-2

CDR3 DNA: TGTGCCAGCAGCTTGCAGGCTAGCGGGTACAATGAGCAGTTCTTC
CDR3 protein: CASSLQASGYNEQFF
clone size: once
D gene: TRBD2
V gene: TRBV5-4
J gene: TRBJ2-1

CDR3 DNA: TGTGCCAGCACCCGAGGACAGCCTTACGAGCAGTACTTC
CDR3 protein: CASTRGQPYEQYF
clone size: .
D gene: .
V gene: TRBV28
J gene: TRBJ2-7

CDR3 DNA: TGTGCCAGTAGTATAGGTTCGGGGGGCATCACAGATACGCAGTATTTT
CDR3 protein: CASSIGSGGITDTQYF
clone size: .
D gene: .
V gene: TRBV19
J gene: TRBJ2-3

CDR3 DNA: TGTGCCAGCAGTTCCCCGGGGAGGACAGACTATGGCTACACCTTC
CDR3 protein: CASSSPGRTDYGYTF
clone size: once
D gene: .
V gene: TRBV27
J gene: TRBJ1-2

CDR3 DNA: TGTGCCAGCAAATCCACCTTCTCTAGCGGGCAGCAGTTCTTC
CDR3 protein: CASKSTFSSGQQFF
clone size: .
D gene: TRBD2
V gene: TRBV28
J gene: TRBJ2-1

CDR3 DNA: TGTGCCAGCAGCGCTAGCGGACGACCCCAAGAGACCCAGTACTTC
CDR3 protein: CASSASGRPQETQYF
clone size: few
D gene: TRBD2
V gene: TRBV9
J gene: TRBJ2-5

CDR3 DNA: TGCGCCAGCAGCTTGTTGGGACTCGGGCACAATGAGCAGTTCTTC
CDR3 protein: CASSLLGLGHNEQFF
clone size: .
D gene: .
V gene: TRBV5-1
J gene: TRBJ2-1

CDR3 DNA: TGTGCCAGCACCCTCAGAGCGGGGGGGGCCGAGACCCAGTACTTC
CDR3 protein: CASTLRAGGAETQYF
clone size: once
D gene: TRBD2
V gene: TRBV7-6
J gene: TRBJ2-5

CDR3 DNA: TGTGCCAGCAGCTTAGGGTCCGGCGAGACCCAGTACTTC
CDR3 protein: CASSLGSGETQYF
clone size: .
D gene: .
V gene: TRBV11-2
J gene: TRBJ2-5

CDR3 DNA: TGTGCCGCGGACGAGACGGGCAGGGGGACAGATACGCAGTATTTT
CDR3 protein: CAADETGRGTDTQYF
clone size: .
D gene: TRBD1
V gene: TRBV19
J gene: TRBJ2-3

CDR3 DNA: TGCGCCAGCAGTCAATCTAGTGGAACCGGGACAGGGAGTGGCTACACCTTC
CDR3 protein: CASSQSSGTGTGSGYTF
clone size: .
D gene: TRBD1
V gene: TRBV23-1
J gene: TRBJ1-2

CDR3 DNA: TGTGCCAGCAGTGAATCGGACTTGGGCTATGGCTACACCTTC
CDR3 protein: CASSESDLGYGYTF
clone size: once
D gene: .
V gene: TRBV6-4
J gene: TRBJ1-2

CDR3 DNA: TGTGCCAGCAGCCCTTTAGGAGGGGGAGTAAGTAATGAGCAGTTCTTC
CDR3 protein: CASSPLGGGVSNEQFF
clone size: .
D gene: .
V gene: TRBV5-4
J gene: TRBJ2-1

CDR3 DNA: TGTGCCAGCAGCCCCGGGGCTGGCACCCACAATGAGCAGTTCTTC
CDR3 protein: CASSPGAGTHNEQFF
clone size: .
D gene: .
V gene: TRBV11-2
J gene: TRBJ2-1

CDR3 DNA: TGTGCCAGCTCACCAAGTCGATCGCTGTACTACGAGCAGTACTTC
CDR3 protein: CASSPSRSLYYEQYF
clone size: few
D gene: .
V gene: TRBV18
J gene: TRBJ2-7

CDR3 DNA: TGTGCCAGTAATCCGGACGGATACTCTGGGGCCAACGTCCTGACTTTC
CDR3 protein: CASNPDGYSGANVLTF
clone size: .
D gene: .
V gene: TRBV19
J gene: TRBJ2-6

CDR3 DNA: TGTGCCAGCAGCTCCGGACTAGCGGCCCACAATGAGCAGTTCTTC
CDR3 protein: CASSSGLAAHNEQFF
clone size: .
D gene: TRBD2
V gene: TRBV7-3
J gene: TRBJ2-1

CDR3 DNA: TGTGCCAGCATTCAGGACGGAGTGAACACCGGGGAGCTGTTTTTT
CDR3 protein: CASIQDGVNTGELFF
clone size: once
D gene: .
V gene: TRBV6-6
J gene: TRBJ2-2

CDR3 DNA: TGTGCCAGCAGCCGAGACGGTCACTACGAGCAGTACTTC
CDR3 protein: CASSRDGHYEQYF
clone size: .
D gene: .
V gene: TRBV4-2
J gene: TRBJ2-7

CDR3 DNA: TGTGCCAGCAGTGGGGACAGGTTGTACTCCTACGAGCAGTACTTC
CDR3 protein: CASSGDRLYSYEQYF
clone size: once
D gene: TRBD1
V gene: TRBV2
J gene: TRBJ2-7

CDR3 DNA: TGTGCCAGCAGCCGCCGACAGGGCAGGGAAAAACTGTTTTTT
CDR3 protein: CASSRRQGREKLFF
clone size: .
D gene: TRBD1
V gene: TRBV28
J gene: TRBJ1-4

CDR3 DNA: TGTGCCAGCAGTCCCCGAACAGGGACCAACAATGAGCAGTTCTTC
CDR3 protein: CASSPRTGTNNEQFF
clone size: .
D gene: .
V gene: TRBV28
J gene: TRBJ2-1

CDR3 DNA: TGTGCCAGCAGCTTAATCCCGGACCCCACCGCGAACACCGGGGAGCTGTTTTTT
CDR3 protein: CASSLIPDPTANTGELFF
clone size: .
D gene: .
V gene: TRBV7-3
J gene: TRBJ2-2

CDR3 DNA: TGTGCCAGCAGCGTGTCCCGGGACAGGGTTAGCTACAATGAGCAGTTCTTC
CDR3 protein: CASSVSRDRVSYNEQFF
clone size: once
D gene: TRBD1
V gene: TRBV9
J gene: TRBJ2-1

CDR3 DNA: TGTGCCAGCAGCTCCCCCAGTGCGACAGGGGAAGAGACCCAGTACTTC
CDR3 protein: CASSSPSATGEETQYF
clone size: .
D gene: TRBD1
V gene: TRBV11-2
J gene: TRBJ2-5

CDR3 DNA: TGTGCCAGCTTAAAGTACCAAGAGACCCAGTACTTC
CDR3 protein: CASLKYQETQYF
clone size: .
D gene: .
V gene: TRBV18
J gene: TRBJ2-5

CDR3 DNA: TGTGCCAGTAGCTTTGGGACAGGGAAGGCCGGGGAGCTGTTTTTT
CDR3 protein: CASSFGTGKAGELFF
clone size: once
D gene: TRBD1
V gene: TRBV19
J gene: TRBJ2-2

CDR3 DNA: TGTGCCATCAGGGGAAATTCGGGAGGAACGCAGTATTTT
CDR3 protein: CAIRGNSGGTQYF
clone size: .
D gene: TRBD2
V gene: TRBV10-3
J gene: TRBJ2-3

CDR3 DNA: TGTGCCAGCAGCCCAGAAGGCCAGCGGGGGGAACTACAGAACCGCACAGATACGCAGTATTTT
CDR3 protein: CASSPEGQRGELQNRTDTQYF
clone size: .
D gene: TRBD2
V gene: TRBV7-3
J gene: TRBJ2-3

CDR3 DNA: TGTGCCAGCAGCTTACTAGCTTACGAGCAGTACTTC
CDR3 protein: CASSLLAYEQYF
clone size: .
D gene: .
V gene: TRBV7-2
J gene: TRBJ2-7

CDR3 DNA: TGCAGCGGGCTCGGGGGGGCCGGCACCGGGGAGCTGTTTTTT
CDR3 protein: CSGLGGAGTGELFF
clone size: once
D gene: TRBD2
V gene: TRBV29-1
J gene: TRBJ2-2

CDR3 DNA: TGTGCCAGCAGGGAACTAGCGGGAGGGCCGTCGGAGACCCAGTACTTC
CDR3 protein: CASRELAGGPSETQYF
clone size: .
D gene: TRBD2
V gene: TRBV27
J gene: TRBJ2-5

CDR3 DNA: TGCGCCAGCAGCACCGGACAGGGAATTAACTATGGCTACACCTTC
CDR3 protein: CASSTGQGINYGYTF
clone size: .
D gene: TRBD1
V gene: TRBV5-1
J gene: TRBJ1-2

CDR3 DNA: TGTGCCACCAGCCGACAGCGGGATGGCACAGATACGCAGTATTTT
CDR3 protein: CATSRQRDGTDTQYF
clone size: .
D gene: TRBD2
V gene: TRBV11-1
J gene: TRBJ2-3

CDR3 DNA: TGTGCCAGCAACAGCTATAATTCACCCCTCCACTTT
CDR3 protein: CASNSYNSPLHF
clone size: .
D gene: .
V gene: TRBV6-1
J gene: TRBJ1-6

CDR3 DNA: TGCGCCAGCAGCCGGACAGGGTTAACAATGGGTGGCTACACCTTC
CDR3 protein: CASSRTGLTMGGYTF
clone size: once
D gene: TRBD1
V gene: TRBV5-1
J gene: TRBJ1-2

CDR3 DNA: TGTGCCAGTAGTATTAATCGGGGGAGAGAGACCCAGTACTTC
CDR3 protein: CASSINRGRETQYF
clone size: .
D gene: .
V gene: TRBV19
J gene: TRBJ2-5

CDR3 DNA: TGCGCCAGCAGCCAAGATCAAGTGGGGCCAGATACGCAGTATTTT
CDR3 protein: CASSQDQVGPDTQYF
clone size: .
D gene: .
V gene: TRBV4-1
J gene: TRBJ2-3

CDR3 DNA: TGTGCCTGGAGCACATTGGGGGGGGCAACAGATACGCAGTATTTT
CDR3 protein: CAWSTLGGATDTQYF
clone size: .
D gene: .
V gene: TRBV30
J gene: TRBJ2-3

CDR3 DNA: TGCAGCGCTCTCGGGCTTCCAACCTCCTACAATGAGCAGTTCTTC
CDR3 protein: CSALGLPTSYNEQFF
clone size: .
D gene: .
V gene: TRBV29-1
J gene: TRBJ2-1

CDR3 DNA: TGTGCCAGCAGTGTGGGACTAGCGGGACGTGAGCAGTTCTTC
CDR3 protein: CASSVGLAGREQFF
clone size: .
D gene: TRBD2
V gene: TRBV27
J gene: TRBJ2-1

CDR3 DNA: TGTGCCAGCAGCGCCGAACGGCGAGGGGGAGTTTACGAGCAGTACTTC
CDR3 protein: CASSAERRGGVYEQYF
clone size: .
D gene: .
V gene: TRBV9
J gene: TRBJ2-7

CDR3 DNA: TGTGCCAGCAGCGAGACAGGGAGAAATGAAAAACTGTTTTTT
CDR3 protein: CASSETGRNEKLFF
clone size: .
D gene: TRBD1
V gene: TRBV7-9
J gene: TRBJ1-4

CDR3 DNA: TGTGCCAGCTCACCAGGGACAGGGGTTGAAGCTTTCTTT
CDR3 protein: CASSPGTGVEAFF
clone size: .
D gene: TRBD1
V gene: TRBV18
J gene: TRBJ1-1

CDR3 DNA: TGTGCCAGCTCACCGGTCAGGATTCGACTAGCGGGCCCAACAGATACGCAGTATTTT
CDR3 protein: CASSPVRIRLAGPTDTQYF
clone size: .
D gene: TRBD2
V gene: TRBV18
J gene: TRBJ2-3

CDR3 DNA: TGTGCCAGCAGCTTGCTAGCGGGAGGTTCGGGAGGAGCCGGGGAGCTGTTTTTT
CDR3 protein: CASSLLAGGSGGAGELFF
clone size: .
D gene: TRBD2
V gene: TRBV5-4
J gene: TRBJ2-2

CDR3 DNA: TGTGCCAGATGGAGCGTCGGACCTTACTATGGCTACACCTTC
CDR3 protein: CARWSVGPYYGYTF
clone size: .
D gene: .
V gene: TRBV21-1
J gene: TRBJ1-2

CDR3 DNA: TGTGCCACTGCGACAGGGGGCGGTGACAATGAGCAGTTCTTC
CDR3 protein: CATATGGGDNEQFF
clone size: few
D gene: TRBD1
V gene: TRBV10-3
J gene: TRBJ2-1

CDR3 DNA: TGTGCCAGCAGCCAAGATGTTTACCTAACGAAGGGGAACACTGAAGCTTTCTTT
CDR3 protein: CASSQDVYLTKGNTEAFF
clone size: .
D gene: .
V gene: TRBV14
J gene: TRBJ1-1

CDR3 DNA: TGTGCCAGCAGCCCGCGGACAGGGACGGGGGCGGGGACCATATATTTT
CDR3 protein: CASSPRTGTGAGTIYF
clone size: .
D gene: TRBD1
V gene: TRBV9
J gene: TRBJ1-3

CDR3 DNA: TGTGCCAGCAGCTCAGGGGGCAACTATGGCTACACCTTC
CDR3 protein: CASSSGGNYGYTF
clone size: .
D gene: TRBD1
V gene: TRBV5-7
J gene: TRBJ1-2

CDR3 DNA: TGTGCCAGCAGCGTAACCCCAGGGAATTCACCCCTCCACTTT
CDR3 protein: CASSVTPGNSPLHF
clone size: .
D gene: .
V gene: TRBV6-4
J gene: TRBJ1-6